The entry below describes one T cell receptor (beta chain). TCRdb's copy holds only in-frame clones and misses some; the assay was immunoSEQ multiplex PCR. The sample includes around 340,000 clones, about 88% of them seen just once. The V gene end was trimmed by 0 bases and the J gene end by 10 bases; junction bases not matched to a gene: 6. CDR1 is MGHRA and CDR2 is YSYEKL in the germline V gene. The CDR3 length is 15 residues. This sample was included in a study of Ad26.COV2.S vaccination and SARS-CoV-2 variants. Background on the study: As a participant in COV1001, the donor was in the Ad26.COV2.S trial arm. Ad26.COV2.S was injected intramuscularly once or twice, 56 days apart.

This sample's treatment: some 20 received Ad26.COV2.S at low or high dose, single or two shots; 5 received placebo; per-sample allocation not given. The investigators took samples on day 63 after the first vaccine or placebo injection. The sample was peripheral blood, taken in a trial of Ad26.COV2.S vaccine versus placebo. The chain employs TRBV4-1 and TRBJ2-1; 10 positions agree with TRBD2. This receptor was taken from a person aged 18-65 years who received the Ad26.COV2.S COVID-19 vaccine or a placebo. The CDR3 reads CASSQDPAGGQEQFF. In DNA, the CDR3 is TGCGCCAGCAGCCAAGATCCAGCGGGGGGGCAAGAGCAGTTCTTC.